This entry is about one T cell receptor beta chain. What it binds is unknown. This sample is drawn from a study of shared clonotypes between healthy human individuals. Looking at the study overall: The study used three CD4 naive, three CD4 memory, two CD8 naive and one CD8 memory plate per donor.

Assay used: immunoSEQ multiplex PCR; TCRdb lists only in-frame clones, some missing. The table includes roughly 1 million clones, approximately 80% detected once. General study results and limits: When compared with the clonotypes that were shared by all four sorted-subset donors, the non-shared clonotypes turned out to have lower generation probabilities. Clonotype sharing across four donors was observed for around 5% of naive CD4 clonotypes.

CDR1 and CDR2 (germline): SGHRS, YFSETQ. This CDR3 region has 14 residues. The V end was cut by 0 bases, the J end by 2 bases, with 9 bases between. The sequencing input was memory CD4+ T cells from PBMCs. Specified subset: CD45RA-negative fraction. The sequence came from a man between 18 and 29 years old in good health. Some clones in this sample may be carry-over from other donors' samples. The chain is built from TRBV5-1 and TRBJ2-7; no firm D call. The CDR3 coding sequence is TGCGCCAGCAGCTTGGACCCCGTTACCTACGAGCAGTACTTC. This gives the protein CASSLDPVTYEQYF.